Listed below are T cell receptor beta chains from one sample, sequenced in a study of shared clonotypes between healthy human individuals. Sequencing was performed with immunoSEQ multiplex PCR; in TCRdb, only in-frame clones are kept and a portion is missing. The table has around 1.6 million clones, 95% to 99% seen once. Specimen: naive CD4+ T cells sorted from blood. Receptors originate from a man younger than 40 in good health. CDR3s include the opening cysteine and the closing phenylalanine or tryptophan. D genes are given only for firm matches. A clone size is listed for some rows: how often the clone was seen (once, few, many), or a class if it is expanded.

>once|TRBJ2-6|TRBV9|-
CASSPRQGAGANVLTF
TGTGCCAGCAGCCCCCGCCAAGGAGCTGGGGCCAACGTCCTGACTTTC
>-|TRBJ1-4|TRBV5-1|TRBD1
CASSIGTGGANNEKLFF
TGCGCCAGCAGCATAGGGACAGGGGGCGCGAATAATGAAAAACTGTTTTTT
>-|TRBJ2-3|TRBV27|-
CASSLSVRLDTQYF
TGTGCCAGCAGTCTCTCGGTACGTCTAGATACGCAGTATTTT
>-|TRBJ2-5|TRBV27|-
CASSRPQETQYF
TGTGCCAGCAGTCGCCCCCAAGAGACCCAGTACTTC
>-|TRBJ1-4|TRBV4-1|TRBD1
CASSGQGAGNEKLFF
TGCGCCAGCAGCGGACAGGGGGCTGGTAATGAAAAACTGTTTTTT
>-|TRBJ2-3|TRBV29-1|-
CSGRQWSTDTQYF
TGCAGCGGTCGACAGTGGTCCACAGATACGCAGTATTTT
>-|TRBJ2-7|TRBV14|TRBD1
CASSQGGQGIYEQYF
TGTGCCAGCAGCCAAGGGGGACAGGGGATTTACGAGCAGTACTTC
>-|TRBJ2-7|TRBV28|-
CASSGPLPYEQYF
TGTGCCAGCAGTGGGCCGTTACCCTACGAGCAGTACTTC
>-|TRBJ1-1|TRBV29-1|TRBD1
CSARVGGRTVNTEAFF
TGCAGCGCCCGGGTAGGGGGCAGAACGGTGAACACTGAAGCTTTCTTT
>-|TRBJ2-7|TRBV5-4|-
CASSLGVVSFYEQYF
TGTGCCAGCAGCTTGGGGGTAGTATCTTTCTACGAGCAGTACTTC
>once|TRBJ1-3|TRBV7-2|-
CASGTGPGNTIYF
TGTGCCAGCGGCACGGGGCCCGGAAACACCATATATTTT
>-|TRBJ2-1|TRBV7-6|TRBD2
CASSLISAGALGNEQFF
TGTGCCAGCAGCTTAATATCAGCGGGAGCTCTAGGTAATGAGCAGTTCTTC
>-|TRBJ2-3|TRBV4-3|TRBD2
CASSQVASGISTDTQYF
TGCGCCAGCAGCCAAGTGGCTAGCGGGATCTCCACAGATACGCAGTATTTT
>-|TRBJ2-3|TRBV9|-
CASSVEKRASTDTQYF
TGTGCCAGCAGCGTAGAGAAGCGGGCCAGCACAGATACGCAGTATTTT
>-|TRBJ2-7|TRBV13|TRBD2
CASSFLAGGVYEQYF
TGTGCCAGCAGCTTCCTAGCGGGAGGGGTATACGAGCAGTACTTC
>-|TRBJ2-3|TRBV5-1|-
CASSLQGDTQYF
TGCGCCAGCAGCTTGCAGGGAGATACGCAGTATTTT
>-|TRBJ1-1|TRBV10-3|-
CAISDRTDNTEAFF
TGTGCCATCAGTGACAGGACTGACAACACTGAAGCTTTCTTT
>-|TRBJ2-3|TRBV5-1|-
CASGTLQGSDTQYF
TGCGCCAGCGGGACTCTACAGGGCTCAGATACGCAGTATTTT
>-|TRBJ1-1|TRBV5-1|-
CASSSNPPMNTEAFF
TGCGCCAGCAGCAGTAACCCACCCATGAACACTGAAGCTTTCTTT
>-|TRBJ1-1|TRBV19|-
CASSPLGGAGSTEAFF
TGTGCCAGTAGCCCCCTTGGGGGGGCCGGGAGCACTGAAGCTTTCTTT
>-|TRBJ2-1|TRBV2|-
CASREGGLYNEQFF
TGTGCCAGCAGGGAAGGCGGGCTATACAATGAGCAGTTCTTC
>-|TRBJ2-7|TRBV2|-
CASSDQGMAYEQYF
TGTGCCAGCAGTGATCAAGGGATGGCCTACGAGCAGTACTTC
>-|TRBJ2-1|TRBV11-3|-
CASSPSPLVEQFF
TGTGCCAGCAGCCCCTCCCCGCTAGTCGAGCAGTTCTTC
>-|TRBJ2-3|TRBV5-1|TRBD2
CASSLNQRGITDTQYF
TGCGCCAGCAGCTTGAATCAGCGGGGGATCACAGATACGCAGTATTTT
>-|TRBJ2-5|TRBV5-8|TRBD1
CASSSGQGEETQYF
TGTGCCAGCAGCTCGGGACAGGGGGAAGAGACCCAGTACTTC
>-|TRBJ1-1|TRBV28|-
CASSLKGIAFF
TGTGCCAGCAGTTTGAAGGGTATAGCTTTCTTT
>-|TRBJ2-2|TRBV27|-
CASSPSGRLNTGELFF
TGTGCCAGCAGTCCCTCCGGGCGGTTGAACACCGGGGAGCTGTTTTTT
>-|TRBJ2-7|TRBV5-1|-
CASSGTPSSYEQYF
TGCGCCAGCAGCGGGACACCAAGCTCCTACGAGCAGTACTTC
>once|TRBJ2-7|TRBV5-6|-
CASSFGPSNRYEQYF
TGTGCCAGCAGCTTTGGGCCTAGCAACCGATACGAGCAGTACTTC
>-|TRBJ2-4|TRBV5-1|-
CASIPDPTSAKNIQYF
TGCGCCAGCATACCTGACCCGACTTCAGCCAAAAACATTCAGTACTTC
>-|TRBJ1-3|TRBV7-8|-
CASSNRSSGNTIYF
TGTGCCAGCAGCAATCGCAGCTCTGGAAACACCATATATTTT